One sample yielded the 10 T cell receptor beta chains listed below, sequenced in a study of response to subunit inactivated influenza vaccine. MiXCR, applied by TCRdb to the RT-PCR reads, yields one record per CDR3 protein. The sample shows under 550,000 distinct CDR3 sequences, approximately 6.9% of them seen only once. The sample consisted of PBMCs from blood, taken less than 30 months after vaccination. The receptors were gathered from a man aged 45 to 70 who received an inactivated influenza vaccine.

The sample holds many counts of this clonotype. The chain couples TRBV20-1 to TRBJ1-2; D is uncertain. The V gene lost 3 bases and the J gene lost 7 bases, with 21 bases spanning the gap. In germline, CDR1 is DFQATT, CDR2 SNEGSKA (reference sequence). This CDR3 is built from 15 residues. The CDR3, as DNA: TGCAGTGCTAGCCCCTCCGGAGGGATAACCTTTGGCTACACCTTC. This codes for CSASPSGGITFGYTF.

This clonotype was counted many times. J is TRBJ2-1 and V is TRBV12-3 or TRBV12-4, with TRBD2 matching 11 bases. The CDR3 is made up of 12 amino acids. Trimming at V came to 3 bases and at J to 12 bases, leaving 1 base not matched to a gene. This chain's CDR3 is CASSFGTSGQFF. The CDR3 region has the DNA TGTGCCAGCAGTTTCGGGACTAGCGGGCAGTTCTTC.

This clonotype showed up many times. The junction does not match germline at one end; this may be a read error. The chain couples TRBV28 to TRBJ2-1; D not certain. CDR1 is MDHEN, CDR2 SYDVKM, per germline. The CDR3 is made up of 13 amino acids. The CDR3 loop is CASRESSYNEQFF. As DNA, the CDR3 is TGCGCCAGCAGAGAGAGCTCCTACAATGAGCAGTTCTTC. Complete variable domain (other parts from reference TRBV28 and TRBJ2-1): DVKVTQSSRYLVKRTGEKVFLECVQDMDHENMFWYRQDPGLGLRLIYFSYDVKMKEKGDIPEGYSVSREKKERFSLILESASTNQTSMYLCASRESSYNEQFFGPGTRLTVL.

In its sample, this clonotype was seen many times. This chain connects TRBV7-8 to TRBJ1-1, with D perhaps matching TRBD1 (5 bases). The CDR3 sequence is 16 residues long. Germline V gives CDR1 SGHVS, CDR2 FQNEAQ. Trimming pared 5 bases from V and 3 bases from J, leaving 19 bases between. CDR3 DNA sequence: TGTGCCAGCAGCAAAACGGGGTGGGGAGGGGACACTGAAGCTTTCTTT. Protein product: CASSKTGWGGDTEAFF. Drawing the rest from reference TRBV7-8 and TRBJ1-1, the complete variable domain is GAGVSQSPRYKVAKRGQDVALRCDPISGHVSLFWYQQALGQGPEFLTYFQNEAQLDKSGLPSDRFFAERPEGSVSTLKIQRTQQEDSAVYLCASSKTGWGGDTEAFFGQGTRLTVV.

At least ten counts were recorded for this clonotype. The chain employs TRBV20-1 and TRBJ2-5; D is undetermined. CDR3 length equals 11 residues. Germline assignment: CDR1 DFQATT and CDR2 SNEGSKA (reference sequence). V was pared by 2 bases and J by 4 bases, with 5 bases between. The CDR3 bases are TGCAGTGCTAGATCCCGAGAGACCCAGTACTTC. It encodes CSARSRETQYF.

The rearrangement uses TRBV4-1 and TRBJ1-2; TRBD1 might be the D (6 bases). V was pared by 0 bases and J by 4 bases, with 15 bases between. CDR3 length: 16 amino acids. Germline V gene data show CDR1 as MGHRA and CDR2 as YSYEKL. The CDR3 sequence is CASSQDPGAVGYGYTF. In DNA form, the CDR3 reads TGCGCCAGCAGCCAAGATCCGGGGGCGGTAGGCTATGGCTACACCTTC.

The chain uses TRBV7-2 and TRBJ1-2, with D unresolved. This CDR3 contains 14 residues. V lost 1 base to trimming and J lost 0 bases, with 6 bases between them. Germline-derived CDR1 and CDR2 are SGHTA and FQGNSA. This CDR3 is CASSLGVTNYGYTF. DNA of the CDR3: TGTGCCAGCAGCTTAGGGGTAACTAACTATGGCTACACCTTC.

This clonotype was picked up a small number of times. J is TRBJ1-1 and V is TRBV6-2 or TRBV6-3; D gene uncertain. The germline gives CDR1 MNHEY, CDR2 SVGEGT. V lost 2 bases and J lost 0, with 13 bases in between. CDR3 length: 16 residues. CDR3 DNA sequence: TGTGCCAGCAGTTACGTAACAGCGAGTTTGAACACTGAAGCTTTCTTT. This sequence encodes CASSYVTASLNTEAFF.

The genes are TRBV9 and TRBJ2-1; 10 nucleotides match TRBD2. This CDR3 spans 15 amino acids. Germline CDR1 SGDLS, CDR2 YYNGEE. V was pared by 4 bases and J by 3 bases, with 4 bases of the junction left unmatched. This chain's CDR3 is CASSITSGDYNEQFF. In nucleotides, the CDR3 is TGTGCCAGCAGCATCACTAGCGGGGACTACAATGAGCAGTTCTTC.

The CDR3 sequence is CAISESVAGYNEQFF. In DNA, the CDR3 is TGTGCCATCAGTGAGTCTGTAGCGGGATACAATGAGCAGTTCTTC. V and J are TRBV10-3 and TRBJ2-1; 8 bases map to TRBD2. CDR3 size: 15 residues. V gave up 0 bases and J gave up 4 bases; unmatched junction bases: 2. Germline V CDR1 and CDR2: ENHRY, SYGVKD.